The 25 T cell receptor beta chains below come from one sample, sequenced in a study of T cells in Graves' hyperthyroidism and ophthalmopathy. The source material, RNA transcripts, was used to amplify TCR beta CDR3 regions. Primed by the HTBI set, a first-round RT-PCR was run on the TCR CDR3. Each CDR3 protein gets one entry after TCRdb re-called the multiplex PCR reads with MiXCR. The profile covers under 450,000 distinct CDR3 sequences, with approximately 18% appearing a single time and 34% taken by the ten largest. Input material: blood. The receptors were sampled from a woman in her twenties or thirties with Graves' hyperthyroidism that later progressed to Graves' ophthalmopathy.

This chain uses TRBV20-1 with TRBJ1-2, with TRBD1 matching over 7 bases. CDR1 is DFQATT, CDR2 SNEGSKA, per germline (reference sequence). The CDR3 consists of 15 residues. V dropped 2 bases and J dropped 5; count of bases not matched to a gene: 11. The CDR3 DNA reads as TGCAGTGCTAGACACCGGGTCGAGGGGGCTTATGGCTACACCTTC. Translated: CSARHRVEGAYGYTF.

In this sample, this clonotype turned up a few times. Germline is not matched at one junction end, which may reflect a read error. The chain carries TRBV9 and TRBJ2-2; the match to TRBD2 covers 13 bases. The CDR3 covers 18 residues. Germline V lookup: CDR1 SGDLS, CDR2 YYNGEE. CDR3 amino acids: CASSAAYGTSGNPGELFF. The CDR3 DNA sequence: TGTGCCAGCAGCGCCGCGTATGGGACTAGCGGGAACCCCGGGGAGCTGTTTTTT. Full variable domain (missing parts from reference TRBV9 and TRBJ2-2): DSGVTQTPKHLITATGQRVTLRCSPRSGDLSVYWYQQSLDQGLQFLIQYYNGEERAKGNILERFSAQQFPDLHSELNLSSLELGDSALYFCASSAAYGTSGNPGELFFGEGSRLTVL.

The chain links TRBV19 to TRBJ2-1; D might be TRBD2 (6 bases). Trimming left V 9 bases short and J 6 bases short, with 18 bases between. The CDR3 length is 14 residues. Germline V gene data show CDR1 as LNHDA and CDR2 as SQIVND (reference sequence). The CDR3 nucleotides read TGTGCCAGCAGCCCGGGACTGTCGGGCAATGAGCAGTTCTTC. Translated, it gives CASSPGLSGNEQFF.

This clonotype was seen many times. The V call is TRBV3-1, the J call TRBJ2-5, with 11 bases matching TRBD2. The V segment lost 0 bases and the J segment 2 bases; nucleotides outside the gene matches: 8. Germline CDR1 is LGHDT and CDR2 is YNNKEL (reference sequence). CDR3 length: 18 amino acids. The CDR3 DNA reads TGTGCCAGCAGCCAAGATCAGTTGGGACTAGCGGTTCAAGAGACCCAGTACTTC. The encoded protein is CASSQDQLGLAVQETQYF.

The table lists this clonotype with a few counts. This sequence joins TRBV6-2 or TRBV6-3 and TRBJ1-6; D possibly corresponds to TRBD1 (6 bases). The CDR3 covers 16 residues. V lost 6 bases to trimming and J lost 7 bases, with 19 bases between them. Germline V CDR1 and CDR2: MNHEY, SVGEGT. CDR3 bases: TGTGCCAGCAGCCCTCGACAGGCCCCTCGGAATTCACCCCTCCACTTT. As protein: CASSPRQAPRNSPLHF.

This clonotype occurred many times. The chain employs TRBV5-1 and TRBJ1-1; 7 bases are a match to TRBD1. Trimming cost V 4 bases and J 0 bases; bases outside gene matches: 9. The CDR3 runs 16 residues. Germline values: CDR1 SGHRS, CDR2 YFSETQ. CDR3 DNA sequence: TGCGCCAGCAGCCCGGCGCCGGGACAGATGAACACTGAAGCTTTCTTT. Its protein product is CASSPAPGQMNTEAFF.

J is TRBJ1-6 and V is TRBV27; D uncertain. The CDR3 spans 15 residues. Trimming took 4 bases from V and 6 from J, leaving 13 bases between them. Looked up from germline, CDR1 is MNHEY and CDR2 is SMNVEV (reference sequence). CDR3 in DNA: TGTGCCAGCAGTTCTGGTGGTTTTGTTAATTCACCCCTCCACTTT. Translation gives CASSSGGFVNSPLHF.

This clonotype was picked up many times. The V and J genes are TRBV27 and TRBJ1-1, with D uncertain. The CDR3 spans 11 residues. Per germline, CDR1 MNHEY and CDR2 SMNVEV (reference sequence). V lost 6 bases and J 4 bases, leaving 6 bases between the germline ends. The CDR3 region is CASSEGTEAFF. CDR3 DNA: TGTGCCAGCAGCGAGGGCACTGAAGCTTTCTTT.

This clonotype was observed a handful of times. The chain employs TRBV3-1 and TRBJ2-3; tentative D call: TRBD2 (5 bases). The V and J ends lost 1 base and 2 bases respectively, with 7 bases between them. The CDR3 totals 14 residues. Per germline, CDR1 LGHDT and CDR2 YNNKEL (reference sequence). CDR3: CASSQAGNTDTQYF. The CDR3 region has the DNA TGTGCCAGCAGCCAAGCCGGGAACACAGATACGCAGTATTTT.

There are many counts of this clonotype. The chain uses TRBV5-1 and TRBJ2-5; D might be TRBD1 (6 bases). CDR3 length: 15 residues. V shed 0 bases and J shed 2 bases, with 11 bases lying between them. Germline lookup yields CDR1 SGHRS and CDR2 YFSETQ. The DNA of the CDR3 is TGCGCCAGCAGCTTGGTAAACAGGGCTCAAGAGACCCAGTACTTC. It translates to CASSLVNRAQETQYF.

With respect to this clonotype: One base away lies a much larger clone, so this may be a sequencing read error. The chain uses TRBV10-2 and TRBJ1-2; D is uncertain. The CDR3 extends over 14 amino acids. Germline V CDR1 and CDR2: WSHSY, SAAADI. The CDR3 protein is CASSESEATYGHTF. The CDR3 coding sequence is TGCGCCAGCAGTGAGTCGGAAGCAACCTATGGCCACACCTTC.

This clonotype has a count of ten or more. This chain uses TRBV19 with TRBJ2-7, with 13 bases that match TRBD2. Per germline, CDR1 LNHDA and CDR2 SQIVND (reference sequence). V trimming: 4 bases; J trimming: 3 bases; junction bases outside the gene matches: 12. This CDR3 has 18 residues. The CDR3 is CASSRKGTSGKPVYEQYF. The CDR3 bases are TGTGCCAGTAGTAGGAAAGGGACTAGCGGGAAACCGGTCTACGAGCAGTACTTC.

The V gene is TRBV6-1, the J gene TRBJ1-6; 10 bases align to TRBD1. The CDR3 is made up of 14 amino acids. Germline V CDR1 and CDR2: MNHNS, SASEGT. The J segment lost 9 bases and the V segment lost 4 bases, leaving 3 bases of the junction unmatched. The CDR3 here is CASSAGTGVSPLHF. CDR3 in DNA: TGTGCCAGCAGTGCCGGGACAGGGGTTTCACCCCTCCACTTT.

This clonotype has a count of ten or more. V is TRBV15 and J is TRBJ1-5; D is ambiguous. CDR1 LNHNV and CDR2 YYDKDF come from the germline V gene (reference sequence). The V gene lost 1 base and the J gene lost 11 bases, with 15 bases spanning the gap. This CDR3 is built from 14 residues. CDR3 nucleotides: TGTGCCACCAGCAGAGTTTCCCCGGGATCGGCCCAGCATTTT. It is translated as CATSRVSPGSAQHF. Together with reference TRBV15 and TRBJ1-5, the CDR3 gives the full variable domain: DAMVIQNPRYQVTQFGKPVTLSCSQTLNHNVMYWYQQKSSQAPKLLFHYYDKDFNNEADTPDNFQSRRPNTSFCFLDIRSPGLGDTAMYLCATSRVSPGSAQHFGDGTRLSIL.

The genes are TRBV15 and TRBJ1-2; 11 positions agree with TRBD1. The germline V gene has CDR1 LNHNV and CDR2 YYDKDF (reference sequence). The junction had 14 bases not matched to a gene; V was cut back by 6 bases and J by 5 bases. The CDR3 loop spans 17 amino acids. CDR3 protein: CATRMFGRDRGWYGYTF. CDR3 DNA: TGTGCCACCAGGATGTTCGGACGGGACAGGGGGTGGTATGGCTACACCTTC.

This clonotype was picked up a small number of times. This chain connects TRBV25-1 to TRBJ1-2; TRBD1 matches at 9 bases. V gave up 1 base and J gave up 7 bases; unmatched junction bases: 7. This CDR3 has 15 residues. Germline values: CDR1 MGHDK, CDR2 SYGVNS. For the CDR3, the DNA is TGTGCCAGCAGTGAATCGCACAGGGGGCGCGGTGGCTACACCTTC. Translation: CASSESHRGRGGYTF.

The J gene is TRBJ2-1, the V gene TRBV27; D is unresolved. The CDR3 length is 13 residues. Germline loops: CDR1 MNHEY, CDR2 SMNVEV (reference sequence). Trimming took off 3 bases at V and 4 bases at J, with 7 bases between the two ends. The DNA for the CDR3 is TGTGCCAGCAGTTTCTCAACTTACAATGAGCAGTTCTTC. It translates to CASSFSTYNEQFF.

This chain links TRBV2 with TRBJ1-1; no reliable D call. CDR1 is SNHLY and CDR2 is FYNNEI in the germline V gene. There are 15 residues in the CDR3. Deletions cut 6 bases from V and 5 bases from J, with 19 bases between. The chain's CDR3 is CASRPSVSVKTEAFF. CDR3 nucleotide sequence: TGTGCCAGCAGACCATCGGTGTCGGTAAAGACTGAAGCTTTCTTT.

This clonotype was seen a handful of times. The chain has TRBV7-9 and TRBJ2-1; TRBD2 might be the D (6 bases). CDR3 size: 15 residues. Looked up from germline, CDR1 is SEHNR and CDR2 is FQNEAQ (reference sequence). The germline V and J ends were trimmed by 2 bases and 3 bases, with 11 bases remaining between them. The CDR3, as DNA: TGTGCCAGCAGCTTACGTAGCGGTCTCTACAATGAGCAGTTCTTC. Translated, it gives CASSLRSGLYNEQFF.

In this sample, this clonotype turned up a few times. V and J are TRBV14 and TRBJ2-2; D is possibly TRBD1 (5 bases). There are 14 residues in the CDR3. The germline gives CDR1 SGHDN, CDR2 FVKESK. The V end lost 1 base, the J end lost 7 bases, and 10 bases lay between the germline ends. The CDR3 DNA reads TGTGCCAGCAGCCAAGCTGGACAATTCGGGGAGCTGTTTTTT. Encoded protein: CASSQAGQFGELFF.

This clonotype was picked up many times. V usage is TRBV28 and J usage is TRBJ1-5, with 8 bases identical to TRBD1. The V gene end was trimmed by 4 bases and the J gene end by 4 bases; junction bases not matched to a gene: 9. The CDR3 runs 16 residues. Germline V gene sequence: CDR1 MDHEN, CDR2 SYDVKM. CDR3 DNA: TGTGCCAGCAGTTCCACCCGGACAGGGTTGAATCAGCCCCAGCATTTT. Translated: CASSSTRTGLNQPQHF.

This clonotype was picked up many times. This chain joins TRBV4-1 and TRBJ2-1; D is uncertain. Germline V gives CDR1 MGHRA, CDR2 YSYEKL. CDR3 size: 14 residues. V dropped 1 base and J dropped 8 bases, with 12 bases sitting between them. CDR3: CASSQVINQDEQFF. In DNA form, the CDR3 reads TGCGCCAGCAGCCAAGTTATCAATCAGGATGAGCAGTTCTTC.

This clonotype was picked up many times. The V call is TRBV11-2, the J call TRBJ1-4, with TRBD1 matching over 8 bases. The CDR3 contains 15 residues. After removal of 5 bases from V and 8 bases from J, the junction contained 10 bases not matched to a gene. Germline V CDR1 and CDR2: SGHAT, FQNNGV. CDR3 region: CASSNGQGGSEKLFF. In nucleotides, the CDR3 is TGTGCCAGCAGCAACGGACAGGGAGGGAGCGAAAAACTGTTTTTT.

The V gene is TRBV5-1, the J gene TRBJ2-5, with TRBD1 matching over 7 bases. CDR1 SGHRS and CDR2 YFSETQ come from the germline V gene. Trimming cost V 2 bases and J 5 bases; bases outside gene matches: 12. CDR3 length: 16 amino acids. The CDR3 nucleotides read TGCGCCAGCAGCTTTGGTCAGACAGGGTACGGGGAGACCCAGTACTTC. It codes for CASSFGQTGYGETQYF.

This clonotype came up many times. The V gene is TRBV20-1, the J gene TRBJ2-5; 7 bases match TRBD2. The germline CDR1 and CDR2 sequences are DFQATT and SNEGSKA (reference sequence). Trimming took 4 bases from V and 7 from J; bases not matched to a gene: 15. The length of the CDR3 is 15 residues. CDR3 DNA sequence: TGCAGTGCTACCCCTGGTAGAGGACTAGAAGGGACCCAGTACTTC. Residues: CSATPGRGLEGTQYF.